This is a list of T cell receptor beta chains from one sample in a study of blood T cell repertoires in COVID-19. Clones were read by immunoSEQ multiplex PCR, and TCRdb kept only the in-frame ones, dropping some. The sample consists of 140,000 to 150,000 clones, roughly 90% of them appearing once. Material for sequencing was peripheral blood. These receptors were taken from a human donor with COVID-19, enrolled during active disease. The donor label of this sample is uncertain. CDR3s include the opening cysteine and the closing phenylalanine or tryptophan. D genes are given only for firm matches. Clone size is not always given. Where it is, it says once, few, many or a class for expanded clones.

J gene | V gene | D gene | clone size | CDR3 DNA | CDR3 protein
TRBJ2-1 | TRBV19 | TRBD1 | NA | TGTGCCAGTAGTTTTACGACAGGGTTTTTGAGGAATGAGCAGTTCTTC | CASSFTTGFLRNEQFF
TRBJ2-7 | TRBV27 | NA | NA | TGTGCCAGCACCCCCTCGGGGTGGAAATACGAGCAGTACTTC | CASTPSGWKYEQYF
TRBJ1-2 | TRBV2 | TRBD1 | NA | TGTGCCAGCAGTGCCGGGACAGGGGCCTATGGCTACACCTTC | CASSAGTGAYGYTF
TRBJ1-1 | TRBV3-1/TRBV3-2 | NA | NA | TGTGCCAGCAGCCGTGAGGGCGCACAGTCTCTTTTTGAAGCTTTCTTT | CASSREGAQSLFEAFF
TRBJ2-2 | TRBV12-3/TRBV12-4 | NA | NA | TGTGCCAGCAGGGTAACCTCAGCCGGGGAGCTGTTTTTT | CASRVTSAGELFF
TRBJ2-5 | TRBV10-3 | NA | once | TGTGCCATCAGTGATGAAAGGGGCCTTAGGGGGGAGACCCAGTACTTC | CAISDERGLRGETQYF
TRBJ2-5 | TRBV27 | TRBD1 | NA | TGTGCCAGCAGTTCGTGGACAGGGGGCTCCCAAGAGACCCAGTACTTC | CASSSWTGGSQETQYF
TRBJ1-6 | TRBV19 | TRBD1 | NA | TGTGCCAGTAGTCCGGACAGGGCGTCCCTCCACTTT | CASSPDRASLHF
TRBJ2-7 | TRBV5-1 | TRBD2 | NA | TGCGCCAGCAGCCTGGTTGGGACTAACTACGAGCAGTACTTC | CASSLVGTNYEQYF
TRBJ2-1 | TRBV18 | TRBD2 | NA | TGTGCCAGCTCACTGGGACTAGAGGATGAGCAGTTCTTC | CASSLGLEDEQFF
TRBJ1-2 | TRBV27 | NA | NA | TGTGCCAGCAAAATGGCGGAAACCTATGGCTACACCTTC | CASKMAETYGYTF
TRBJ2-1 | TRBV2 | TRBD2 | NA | TGTGCCAGCAGTCTTGCTAGCGGGGGGGCCCGGCGGTACAATGAGCAGTTCTTC | CASSLASGGARRYNEQFF
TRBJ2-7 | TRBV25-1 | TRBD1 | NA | TGTGCCAGCAGTGAATATACGGGCAGGGGGTTGAGTTACGAGCAGTACTTC | CASSEYTGRGLSYEQYF
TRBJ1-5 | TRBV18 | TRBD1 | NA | TGTGCCAGCTCCCCGGGACAGGGAGAGGTTCAGCCCCAGCATTTT | CASSPGQGEVQPQHF
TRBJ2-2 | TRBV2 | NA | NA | TGTGCCAGCACAGAGGACAGGAACACCGGGGAGCTGTTTTTT | CASTEDRNTGELFF
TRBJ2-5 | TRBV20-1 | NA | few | TGCAGTGCTAGTAGGAGGATAGAGACCCAGTACTTC | CSASRRIETQYF
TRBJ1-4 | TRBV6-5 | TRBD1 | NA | TGTGCCAGCAGTACTCAACAGGGGTTGTATGAAAAACTGTTTTTT | CASSTQQGLYEKLFF
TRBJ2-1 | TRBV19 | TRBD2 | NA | TGTGCCAGTAGTTCGGCCACCATGCTAGCGGGGAGTAATGAGCAGTTCTTC | CASSSATMLAGSNEQFF
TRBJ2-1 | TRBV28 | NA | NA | TGTGCCAGCAGTTTAGGGGCCATCCAAGGTACCTCCTACAATGAGCAGTTCTTC | CASSLGAIQGTSYNEQFF
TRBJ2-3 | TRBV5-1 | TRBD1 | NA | TGCGCCAGCAGCTTGGCCTCTGGGACAGGGCGAGATACGCAGTATTTT | CASSLASGTGRDTQYF
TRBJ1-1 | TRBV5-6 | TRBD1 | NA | TGTGCCAGCAGCCCAACGGGGACAGGGACGGCTGAAGCTTTCTTT | CASSPTGTGTAEAFF
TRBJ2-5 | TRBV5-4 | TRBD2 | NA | TGTGCCAGCAGCCCTACCCTAGCGGACCAAGAGACCCAGTACTTC | CASSPTLADQETQYF
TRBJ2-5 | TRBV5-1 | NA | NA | TGCGCCAGCAGAATCAGTGGAGAGACCCAGTACTTC | CASRISGETQYF
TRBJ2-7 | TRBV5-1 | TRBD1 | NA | TGCGCCAGCAGCTCCCGGACAGGGAGCTCCTACGAGCAGTACTTC | CASSSRTGSSYEQYF
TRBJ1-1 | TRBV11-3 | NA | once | TGTGCCAGCAGCCGAAACAGGGCCACTGAAGCTTTCTTT | CASSRNRATEAFF
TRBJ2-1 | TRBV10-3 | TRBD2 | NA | TGTGCCATCAGTGCCGGTCTAGCGGAACCCGGAAACGAGCAGTTCTTC | CAISAGLAEPGNEQFF
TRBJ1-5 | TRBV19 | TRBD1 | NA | TGTGCCAGTAGAGTCAGGGGGTTCAATCAGCCCCAGCATTTT | CASRVRGFNQPQHF